One and the same sample provided the 30 T cell receptor beta chains below, sequenced in a study of blood T cell repertoires in COVID-19. Using immunoSEQ multiplex PCR, the repertoire was profiled, and TCRdb retains in-frame clones only, with some absent. The sample has 210,000 or so clones, about 86% seen once. The specimen sequenced was peripheral blood. These receptors all stem from a man aged 18 to 35 with active or convalescent COVID-19.

The chain has TRBV10-1 and TRBJ2-7; unclear D gene. With 2 bases removed from V and 6 bases from J, the gap between germline ends came to 17 bases. Germline CDR1 and CDR2: WNHNN and SYGVQD (reference sequence). This CDR3 comprises 15 residues. This CDR3 is CASSEVNPSPREQYF. The CDR3 bases are TGCGCCAGCAGTGAGGTTAATCCTTCTCCCCGCGAGCAGTACTTC.

The chain has TRBV5-1 and TRBJ1-1; D may be TRBD1 (5 bases). V was shortened by 0 bases and J by 1 base, with 7 bases between the two germline ends. Germline-derived CDR1 and CDR2 are SGHRS and YFSETQ. The CDR3 is made up of 14 amino acids. The CDR3 is CASSLERGNTEAFF. CDR3 bases: TGCGCCAGCAGCTTGGAAAGGGGGAACACTGAAGCTTTCTTT.

This chain connects TRBV6-2 or TRBV6-3 to TRBJ2-7; tentative D call: TRBD2 (5 bases). CDR3 size: 13 residues. CDR1 and CDR2 from the germline V gene are MNHEY and SVGEGT. Trimming left V 0 bases short and J 2 bases short, with 5 bases between. CDR3 in DNA: TGTGCCAGCAGTTACTCCGGGACCTACGAGCAGTACTTC. This codes for CASSYSGTYEQYF.

CDR3 region: CSASKYGSSTDTQYF. The CDR3 DNA is TGCAGTGCTAGTAAATACGGGAGTAGCACAGATACGCAGTATTTT. This chain connects TRBV20-1 to TRBJ2-3, with a tentative D call TRBD2 (6 bases). CDR3 length equals 15 residues. CDR1 and CDR2 (germline): DFQATT, SNEGSKA (reference sequence). V gave up 3 bases and J gave up 0 bases, with 13 bases separating them.

This clone occurred a few times. The chain couples TRBV2 to TRBJ1-1, with D tentatively TRBD1 (6 bases). Germline CDR1 and CDR2: SNHLY and FYNNEI. V dropped 7 bases and J dropped 1 base, with 10 bases sitting between them. The CDR3 sequence is 13 residues long. The CDR3 nucleotides read TGTGCCAGCAAGGGACACTCGAACACTGAAGCTTTCTTT. Amino acid sequence: CASKGHSNTEAFF.

This clone was counted once. This chain connects TRBV6-2 or TRBV6-3 to TRBJ2-1, with no clear D. Germline lookup yields CDR1 MNHEY and CDR2 SVGEGT. The CDR3 extends over 13 amino acids. Between the trimmed V and J ends, which lost 5 bases and 4 bases, there was a span of 9 bases. CDR3 DNA sequence: TGTGCCAGCAGTAGGCGAGGTTACAATGAGCAGTTCTTC. Translated, it gives CASSRRGYNEQFF.

This clone has only one observation. The chain has TRBV5-6 and TRBJ2-7; possible D gene TRBD2, 6 bases. The germline V and J ends were trimmed by 4 bases and 2 bases, with 19 bases remaining between them. In germline, CDR1 is SGHDT, CDR2 YYEEEE. The CDR3 length is 16 residues. The CDR3 loop reads CASSENTWDSAYEQYF. As DNA, the CDR3 is TGTGCCAGCAGCGAAAATACATGGGACTCAGCCTACGAGCAGTACTTC.

The chain carries TRBV6-5 and TRBJ1-1; TRBD1 matches 8 bases. The CDR3 covers 13 residues. The V gene's germline CDR1 is MNHEY and CDR2 SVGAGI. V shed 6 bases, J shed 4 bases, and the junction held 4 bases outside the gene matches. CDR3 bases: TGTGCCAGCAGGGACAGGGCGTTCACTGAAGCTTTCTTT. Its translation is CASRDRAFTEAFF.

As for this clone: This same CDR3 is encoded by further DNA sequences in the sample. V and J are TRBV18 and TRBJ1-2, with TRBD1 identical over 7 bases. This CDR3 has 13 amino acids. Trimming removed 2 bases from V and 8 bases from J; junction bases left unmatched: 5. CDR1 KGHSH and CDR2 LQKENI come from the germline V gene. CDR3 coding DNA: TGTGCCAGCTCACCAGAGACAGGGCGGGGCTACACCTTC. Protein sequence: CASSPETGRGYTF.

The chain carries TRBV2 and TRBJ1-2; 9 bases are shared with TRBD1. The CDR3 covers 14 residues. The junction had 10 bases not matched to a gene; V was cut back by 7 bases and J by 7 bases. CDR1 is SNHLY, CDR2 FYNNEI, per germline. CDR3 amino acids: CASTPGTGISGYTF. CDR3 nucleotide sequence: TGTGCCAGCACCCCCGGGACAGGGATCTCTGGCTACACCTTC.

The V and J genes are TRBV19 and TRBJ2-7, with 7 nucleotides matching TRBD1. V lost 3 bases to trimming and J lost 9 bases; unmatched junction nucleotides: 14. Germline CDR1 and CDR2: LNHDA and SQIVND (reference sequence). The CDR3 has 15 amino acids. The CDR3 region is CASSISDRVKVGQYF. Written as DNA, the CDR3 is TGTGCCAGTAGTATCTCCGACAGGGTTAAGGTAGGGCAGTACTTC.

The CDR3 protein is CASKGAGNEQYF. The CDR3 nucleotides read TGTGCCAGCAAGGGGGCTGGGAACGAGCAGTACTTC. The chain recombines TRBV2 with TRBJ2-7; 7 bases are a match to TRBD1. With V trimmed by 7 bases and J by 5 bases, 5 bases remained unmatched. The V gene's germline CDR1 is SNHLY and CDR2 FYNNEI. CDR3 size: 12 residues.

This clone was seen once. The chain is built from TRBV3-1 (or the pseudogene TRBV3-2) and TRBJ2-7; 10 bases are a match to TRBD1. J gave up 2 bases and V 4 bases, and 5 bases lay outside the gene matches. Germline V gene sequence: CDR1 LGHDT, CDR2 YNNKEL (reference sequence). The CDR3 extends over 15 amino acids. The CDR3 region is CASSRDRGRTYEQYF. The CDR3 DNA is TGTGCCAGCAGCCGGGACAGGGGAAGGACCTACGAGCAGTACTTC.

The chain employs TRBV18 and TRBJ2-7; 9 positions match TRBD2. V was pared by 3 bases and J by 0 bases, with 3 bases of the junction left unmatched. The CDR3 has 15 amino acids. CDR1 is KGHSH and CDR2 is LQKENI in the germline V gene. CDR3 amino acids: CASSPLAGVSYEQYF. The CDR3 coding sequence is TGTGCCAGCTCACCTTTAGCGGGGGTCTCCTACGAGCAGTACTTC.

This clone was seen a few times. The chain combines TRBV18 with TRBJ1-2, with D unclear. The length of the CDR3 is 12 residues. Trimming took 5 bases from V and 6 from J, leaving 10 bases between them. Germline-derived CDR1 and CDR2 are KGHSH and LQKENI. CDR3 DNA: TGTGCCAGCTCATGGGAGGGAGATGGCTACACCTTC. Translation: CASSWEGDGYTF.

The chain carries TRBV5-6 and TRBJ1-1; 8 bases align to TRBD1. Germline-derived CDR1 and CDR2 are SGHDT and YYEEEE. CDR3 length: 15 amino acids. J gave up 0 bases and V 4 bases, and 5 bases lay outside the gene matches. The CDR3 region is CASSSRQGLNTEAFF. The CDR3 nucleotides are TGTGCCAGCAGCAGTCGACAGGGGTTGAACACTGAAGCTTTCTTT.

This sequence joins TRBV25-1 and TRBJ2-7; 8 bases map to TRBD1. In germline, CDR1 is MGHDK, CDR2 SYGVNS. This CDR3 comprises 14 residues. The J segment lost 7 bases and the V segment lost 1 base, leaving 6 bases of the junction unmatched. CDR3 protein: CASSESGGVEEQYF. The CDR3 DNA follows: TGTGCCAGCAGTGAATCAGGGGGCGTCGAAGAGCAGTACTTC.

The genes are TRBV30 and TRBJ2-7; 8 nucleotides match TRBD2. The J segment lost 0 bases and the V segment lost 5 bases, leaving 6 bases of the junction unmatched. The CDR3 runs 14 residues. Germline V gene data show CDR1 as GTSNPN and CDR2 as SVGIG (reference sequence). The CDR3 DNA reads TGTGCCTGGGGTAGCGGGGATAGCTCCTACGAGCAGTACTTC. This translates into CAWGSGDSSYEQYF.

As for this clone: At the DNA level, this CDR3 is encoded by other sequences in the same sample as well. The V call is TRBV9, the J call TRBJ2-3; D is uncertain. Germline loops: CDR1 SGDLS, CDR2 YYNGEE. CDR3 length equals 14 residues. Trimming shortened V by 1 base and J by 0 bases, and 6 bases separated the two germline ends. CDR3 amino acids: CASSVLSSTDTQYF. CDR3 sequence (DNA): TGTGCCAGCAGCGTACTCTCTAGCACAGATACGCAGTATTTT.

This chain uses TRBV15 with TRBJ2-1, with TRBD1 matching over 7 bases. The CDR3 length is 15 residues. Germline CDR1 LNHNV, CDR2 YYDKDF (reference sequence). V lost 5 bases to trimming and J lost 4 bases; unmatched junction nucleotides: 8. The CDR3 spells CATSSQLTGYNEQFF. CDR3 bases: TGTGCCACCAGCTCCCAGCTGACAGGGTACAATGAGCAGTTCTTC.

Details on this clone: It is unclear where the CDR3 begins or ends on the DNA, so no DNA is shown, and the CDR3 is as TCRdb lists it. The chain employs TRBV27 and TRBJ2-7; TRBD2 was called by the table and not checked on the DNA. Per the germline V gene, CDR1 is MNHEY and CDR2 is SMNVEV (reference sequence). The CDR3 comprises 14 residues, both ends counted. CDR3 sequence: CASSTSTNTYEQYF.

The chain employs TRBV7-9 and TRBJ1-4; TRBD1 agrees at 9 bases. The germline V gene has CDR1 SEHNR and CDR2 FQNEAQ (reference sequence). This CDR3 is built from 14 residues. The V gene end was trimmed by 5 bases and the J gene end by 8 bases; junction bases not matched to a gene: 6. The CDR3 protein is CASSHLGQGEKLFF. The DNA for the CDR3 is TGTGCCAGCAGCCACCTCGGACAGGGGGAAAAACTGTTTTTT.

The J gene is TRBJ2-1, the V gene TRBV27, with 10 bases fitting TRBD2. After removal of 4 bases from V and 3 bases from J, the junction contained 3 bases not matched to a gene. From germline, CDR1 is MNHEY and CDR2 SMNVEV (reference sequence). The CDR3 covers 15 residues. The CDR3 loop reads CASSSAGGLYNEQFF. The DNA for the CDR3 is TGTGCCAGCAGTTCAGCGGGAGGGCTCTACAATGAGCAGTTCTTC.

This sequence joins TRBV3-1 (or the pseudogene TRBV3-2) and TRBJ2-7, with D perhaps matching TRBD1 (6 bases). This CDR3 has 16 amino acids. From germline, CDR1 is LGHDT and CDR2 YNNKEL (reference sequence). Trimming removed 0 bases from V and 3 bases from J, with 15 bases in between. The CDR3 bases are TGTGCCAGCAGCCAAGAACCCCTCGCAGGGGACTACGAGCAGTACTTC. Amino acid sequence: CASSQEPLAGDYEQYF.

J is TRBJ2-2 and V is TRBV28; TRBD1 agrees at 12 bases. Losses at the gene ends were 5 bases for V and 3 bases for J; bases not matched to a gene: 10. Germline CDR1 reads MDHEN; CDR2 reads SYDVKM. There are 18 residues in the CDR3. CDR3 in DNA: TGTGCCAGCAGTCGAAGATGGGGACAGGGGGCAGACACCGGGGAGCTGTTTTTT. Encoded protein: CASSRRWGQGADTGELFF.

The V gene is TRBV7-8, the J gene TRBJ1-2; 9 bases agree with TRBD1. Germline loops: CDR1 SGHVS, CDR2 FQNEAQ. Trimming cost V 0 bases and J 2 bases; bases outside gene matches: 7. The CDR3 runs 17 residues. This CDR3 is CASSLAGQGISNYGYTF. The CDR3 DNA reads as TGTGCCAGCAGCTTAGCGGGACAGGGAATCTCCAACTATGGCTACACCTTC. Filled out from reference TRBV7-8 and TRBJ1-2, the complete variable domain reads GAGVSQSPRYKVAKRGQDVALRCDPISGHVSLFWYQQALGQGPEFLTYFQNEAQLDKSGLPSDRFFAERPEGSVSTLKIQRTQQEDSAVYLCASSLAGQGISNYGYTFGSGTRLTVV.

This chain joins TRBV15 and TRBJ2-7, with D maybe TRBD1 (5 bases). There are 13 residues in the CDR3. Germline loops: CDR1 LNHNV, CDR2 YYDKDF (reference sequence). V was clipped by 5 bases and J by 6 bases, with 14 bases between them. The CDR3 nucleotides read TGTGCCACCAGCTTGGGGCAGGGTTCCGAGCAGTACTTC. Translated, it gives CATSLGQGSEQYF. Combining the CDR3 with reference TRBV15 and TRBJ2-7 gives the whole variable domain DAMVIQNPRYQVTQFGKPVTLSCSQTLNHNVMYWYQQKSSQAPKLLFHYYDKDFNNEADTPDNFQSRRPNTSFCFLDIRSPGLGDTAMYLCATSLGQGSEQYFGPGTRLTVT.

This clone has just one count. The chain employs TRBV19 and TRBJ2-3; 12 nucleotides match TRBD2. The CDR3 loop spans 17 amino acids. V lost 4 bases to trimming and J lost 8 bases; unmatched junction nucleotides: 13. The germline V gene encodes CDR1 LNHDA and CDR2 SQIVND (reference sequence). The DNA for the CDR3 is TGTGCCAGTAGTACGGGGAGAGGACTAGCGGGATATGGTACGCAGTATTTT. Translated, it gives CASSTGRGLAGYGTQYF.

V gene TRBV14 combines with J gene TRBJ1-1; TRBD1 aligns across 7 bases. Per germline, CDR1 SGHDN and CDR2 FVKESK. V lost 1 base and J lost 8; bases outside the gene matches: 7. This CDR3 has 14 residues. CDR3 loop: CASSQGLDRREAFF. CDR3 bases: TGTGCCAGCAGCCAAGGACTGGACAGGAGGGAAGCTTTCTTT.

J is TRBJ2-7 and V is TRBV10-3; D may be TRBD2 (7 bases). The ends were cut back, 8 bases at V and 4 bases at J, with 15 bases in the middle. The CDR3 has 13 residues. Germline V gene sequence: CDR1 ENHRY, CDR2 SYGVKD. In nucleotides, the CDR3 is TGTGCCATCGGAGGGGGGGCTAGATACGAGCAGTACTTC. Residues: CAIGGGARYEQYF.